Only one count was recorded for the clone carrying this TCR beta chain. The germline CDR1 and CDR2 sequences are LGHNA and YSLEER. V lost 2 bases and J lost 0; bases outside the gene matches: 7. CDR3 length: 18 amino acids. The data belong to a study of blood T cell repertoires in COVID-19. Sequencing was performed with immunoSEQ multiplex PCR; in TCRdb, only in-frame clones are kept and a portion is missing. The repertoire consists of 200,000 to 300,000 clones, with more than 70% occurring once and the leading ten covering around 0.98%. What was sequenced was peripheral blood. The chain joins TRBV4-3 to TRBJ2-7; TRBD2 aligns across 13 bases. The clonotype comes from a woman in her forties who had recovered from COVID-19. The CDR3 bases are TGCGCCAGCAGCCAAAACAGGACTAGCGGGAGTTTCTCCTACGAGCAGTACGTC. Its translation is CASSQNRTSGSFSYEQYV.